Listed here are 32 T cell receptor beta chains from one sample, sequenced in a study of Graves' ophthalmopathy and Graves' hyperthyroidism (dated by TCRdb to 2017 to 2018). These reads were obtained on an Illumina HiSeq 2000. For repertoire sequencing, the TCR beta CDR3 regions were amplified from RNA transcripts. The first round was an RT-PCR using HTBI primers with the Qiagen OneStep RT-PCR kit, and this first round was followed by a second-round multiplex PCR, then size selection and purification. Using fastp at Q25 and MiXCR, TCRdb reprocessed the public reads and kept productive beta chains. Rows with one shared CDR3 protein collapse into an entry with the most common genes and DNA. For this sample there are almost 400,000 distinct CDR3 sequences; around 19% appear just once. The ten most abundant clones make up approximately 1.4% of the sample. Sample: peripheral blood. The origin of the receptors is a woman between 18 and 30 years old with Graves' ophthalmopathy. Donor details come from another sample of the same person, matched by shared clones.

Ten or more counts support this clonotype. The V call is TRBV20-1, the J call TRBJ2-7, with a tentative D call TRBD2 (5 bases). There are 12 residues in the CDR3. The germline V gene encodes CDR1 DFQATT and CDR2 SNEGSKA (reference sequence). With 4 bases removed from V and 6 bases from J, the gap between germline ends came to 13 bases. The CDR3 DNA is TGCAGTGCTATCCCCTTACTAGGCGAGCAGTACTTC. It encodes CSAIPLLGEQYF.

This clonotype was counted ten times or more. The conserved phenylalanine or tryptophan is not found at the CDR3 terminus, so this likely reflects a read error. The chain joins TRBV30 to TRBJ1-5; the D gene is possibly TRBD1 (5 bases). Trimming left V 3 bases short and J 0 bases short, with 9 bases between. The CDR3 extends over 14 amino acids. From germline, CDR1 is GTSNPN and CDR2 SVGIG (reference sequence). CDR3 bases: TGTGCCTGGAGCTTGACAGCTAGCAATCAGCCCCAGCATTCT. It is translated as CAWSLTASNQPQHS.

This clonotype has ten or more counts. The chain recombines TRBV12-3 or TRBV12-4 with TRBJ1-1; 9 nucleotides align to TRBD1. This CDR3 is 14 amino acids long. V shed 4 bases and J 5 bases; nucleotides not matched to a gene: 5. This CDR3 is CASSSYGQGTEAFF. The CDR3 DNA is TGTGCCAGCAGTTCATATGGACAGGGGACTGAAGCTTTCTTT.

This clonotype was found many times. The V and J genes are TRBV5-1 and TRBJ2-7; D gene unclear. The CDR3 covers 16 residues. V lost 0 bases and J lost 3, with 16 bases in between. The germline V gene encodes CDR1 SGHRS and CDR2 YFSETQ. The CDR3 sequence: CASSLGYRLLFYEQYF. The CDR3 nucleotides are TGCGCCAGCAGCTTGGGTTATCGACTCCTCTTCTACGAGCAGTACTTC.

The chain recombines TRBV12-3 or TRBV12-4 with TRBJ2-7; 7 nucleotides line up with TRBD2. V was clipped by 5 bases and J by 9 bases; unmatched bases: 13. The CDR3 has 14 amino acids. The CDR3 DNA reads TGTGCCAGCAGTCAACCGGGACTACGGGACGGGCAGTACTTC. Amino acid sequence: CASSQPGLRDGQYF.

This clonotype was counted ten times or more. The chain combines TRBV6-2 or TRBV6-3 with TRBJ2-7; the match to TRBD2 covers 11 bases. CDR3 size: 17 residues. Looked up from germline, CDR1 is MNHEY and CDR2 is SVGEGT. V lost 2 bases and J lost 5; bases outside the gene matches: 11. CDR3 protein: CASSYVGLAVNQDEQYF. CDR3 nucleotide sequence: TGTGCCAGCAGTTACGTGGGACTAGCGGTCAACCAGGACGAGCAGTACTTC.

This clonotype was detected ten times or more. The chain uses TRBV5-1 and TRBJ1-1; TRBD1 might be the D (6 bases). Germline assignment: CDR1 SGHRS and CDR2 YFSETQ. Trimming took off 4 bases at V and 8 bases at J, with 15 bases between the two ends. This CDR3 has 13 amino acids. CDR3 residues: CASSVTGAGEAFF. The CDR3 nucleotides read TGCGCCAGCAGCGTTACGGGGGCGGGGGAAGCTTTCTTT. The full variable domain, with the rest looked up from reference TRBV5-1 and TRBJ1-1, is KAGVTQTPRYLIKTRGQQVTLSCSPISGHRSVSWYQQTPGQGLQFLFEYFSETQRNKGNFPGRFSGRQFSNSRSEMNVSTLELGDSALYLCASSVTGAGEAFFGQGTRLTVV.

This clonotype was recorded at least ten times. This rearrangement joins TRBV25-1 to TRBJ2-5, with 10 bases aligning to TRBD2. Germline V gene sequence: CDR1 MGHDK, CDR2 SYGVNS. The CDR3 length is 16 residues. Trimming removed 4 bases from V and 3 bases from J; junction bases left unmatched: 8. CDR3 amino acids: CASSVLAGASEETQYF. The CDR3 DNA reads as TGTGCCAGCAGTGTCCTAGCGGGAGCGTCGGAAGAGACCCAGTACTTC.

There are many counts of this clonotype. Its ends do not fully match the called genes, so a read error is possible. CDR3 bases: TGCAGCGTTCAAGACACTGAAGCTTTCTTT. It encodes CSVQDTEAFF. This chain joins TRBV29-1 and TRBJ1-1; D remains unclear. Germline-derived CDR1 and CDR2 are SQVTM and ANQGSEA. The CDR3 spans 10 residues.

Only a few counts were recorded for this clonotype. The CDR3 region has the DNA TGTGCCAGCAGTTATTATAGCGGGAGTGGGGAGACCCAGTACTTC. Translating it yields CASSYYSGSGETQYF. The rearrangement uses TRBV6-2 or TRBV6-3 and TRBJ2-5; 9 bases agree with TRBD2. CDR1 and CDR2 (germline): MNHEY, SVGEGT. The CDR3 has 15 residues. V dropped 3 bases and J dropped 5; count of bases not matched to a gene: 7.

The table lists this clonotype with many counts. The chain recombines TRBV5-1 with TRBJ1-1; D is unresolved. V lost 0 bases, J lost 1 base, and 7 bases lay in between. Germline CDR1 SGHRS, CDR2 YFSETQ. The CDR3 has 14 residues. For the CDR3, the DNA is TGCGCCAGCAGCTTGGTACTAGAGAACACTGAAGCTTTCTTT. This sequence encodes CASSLVLENTEAFF.

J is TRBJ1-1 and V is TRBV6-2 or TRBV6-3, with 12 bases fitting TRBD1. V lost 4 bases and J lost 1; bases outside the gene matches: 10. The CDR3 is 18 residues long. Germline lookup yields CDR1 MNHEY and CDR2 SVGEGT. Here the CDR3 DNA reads TGTGCCAGCAGTTCCAAAACCGGGACAGGGGGCTCGAACACTGAAGCTTTCTTT. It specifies CASSSKTGTGGSNTEAFF.

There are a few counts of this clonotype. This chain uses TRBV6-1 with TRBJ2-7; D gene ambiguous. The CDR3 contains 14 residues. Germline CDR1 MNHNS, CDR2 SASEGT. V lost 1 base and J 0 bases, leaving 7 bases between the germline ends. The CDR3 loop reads CASSEVGSSYEQYF. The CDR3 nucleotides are TGTGCCAGCAGTGAAGTTGGTAGCTCCTACGAGCAGTACTTC.

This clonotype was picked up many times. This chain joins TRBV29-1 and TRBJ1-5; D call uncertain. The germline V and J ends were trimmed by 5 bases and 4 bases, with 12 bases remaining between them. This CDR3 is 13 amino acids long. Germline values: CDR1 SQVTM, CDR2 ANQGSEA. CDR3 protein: CSVKVSGNQPQHF. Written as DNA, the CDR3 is TGCAGCGTTAAGGTCTCGGGGAATCAGCCCCAGCATTTT.

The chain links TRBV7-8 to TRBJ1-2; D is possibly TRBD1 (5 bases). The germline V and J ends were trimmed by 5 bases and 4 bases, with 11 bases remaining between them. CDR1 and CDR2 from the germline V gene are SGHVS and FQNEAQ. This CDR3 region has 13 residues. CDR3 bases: TGTGCCAGCAGCATTGACAGCGGCTATGGCTACACCTTC. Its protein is CASSIDSGYGYTF.

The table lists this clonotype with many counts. The CDR3 loop reads CASSLIMGINEQYF. In nucleotides, the CDR3 is TGTGCCAGCAGCTTAATCATGGGGATCAACGAGCAGTACTTC. This chain uses TRBV7-2 with TRBJ2-7; D uncertain. Trimming pared 2 bases from V and 5 bases from J, leaving 13 bases between. The germline V gene has CDR1 SGHTA and CDR2 FQGNSA. The CDR3 runs to 14 residues.

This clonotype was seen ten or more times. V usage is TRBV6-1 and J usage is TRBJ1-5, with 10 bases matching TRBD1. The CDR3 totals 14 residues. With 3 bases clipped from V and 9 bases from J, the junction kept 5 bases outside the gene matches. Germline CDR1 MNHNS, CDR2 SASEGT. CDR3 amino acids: CASSEGQGKWPQHF. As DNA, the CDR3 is TGTGCCAGCAGTGAGGGACAGGGGAAATGGCCCCAGCATTTT.

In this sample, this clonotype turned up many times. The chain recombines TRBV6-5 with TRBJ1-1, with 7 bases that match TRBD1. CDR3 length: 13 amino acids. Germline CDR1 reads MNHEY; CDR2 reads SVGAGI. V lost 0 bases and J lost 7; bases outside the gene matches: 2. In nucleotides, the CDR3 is TGTGCCAGCAGTTACTCCGGGACAGTTGAAGCTTTCTTT. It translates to CASSYSGTVEAFF.

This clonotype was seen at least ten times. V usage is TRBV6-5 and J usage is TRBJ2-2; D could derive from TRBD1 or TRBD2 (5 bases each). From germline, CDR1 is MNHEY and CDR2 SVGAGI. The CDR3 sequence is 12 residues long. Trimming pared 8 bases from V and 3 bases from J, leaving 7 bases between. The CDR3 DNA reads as TGTGCCAGCGGGGGTGACACCGGGGAGCTGTTTTTT. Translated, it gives CASGGDTGELFF.

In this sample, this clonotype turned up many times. The CDR3 coding sequence is TGCGCCAGCAGCTCTACGGGACAGTTCACAGATACGCAGTATTTT. Protein sequence: CASSSTGQFTDTQYF. This chain links TRBV4-3 with TRBJ2-3, with TRBD1 matching over 7 bases. The V segment lost 5 bases and the J segment 2 bases; nucleotides outside the gene matches: 7. Germline CDR1 LGHNA, CDR2 YSLEER. The CDR3 totals 15 residues.

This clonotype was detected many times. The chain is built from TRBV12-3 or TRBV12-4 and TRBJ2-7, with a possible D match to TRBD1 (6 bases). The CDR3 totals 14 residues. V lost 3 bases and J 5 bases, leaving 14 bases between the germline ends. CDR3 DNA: TGTGCCAGCAGTTTTACAGGGTTTCGGGACGAGCAGTACTTC. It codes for CASSFTGFRDEQYF.

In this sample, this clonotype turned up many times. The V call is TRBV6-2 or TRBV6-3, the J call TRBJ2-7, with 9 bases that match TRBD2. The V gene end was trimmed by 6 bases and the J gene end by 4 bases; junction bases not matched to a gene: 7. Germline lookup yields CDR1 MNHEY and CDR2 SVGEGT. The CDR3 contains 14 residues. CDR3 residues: CASSGGRAGYEQYF. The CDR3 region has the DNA TGTGCCAGCAGCGGCGGGAGGGCCGGGTACGAGCAGTACTTC.

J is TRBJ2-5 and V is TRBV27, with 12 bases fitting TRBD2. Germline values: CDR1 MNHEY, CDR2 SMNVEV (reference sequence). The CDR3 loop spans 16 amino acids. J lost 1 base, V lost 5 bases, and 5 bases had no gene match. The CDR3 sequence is CASSTPGLAGQETQYF. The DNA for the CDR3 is TGTGCCAGCAGTACTCCGGGACTAGCGGGCCAAGAGACCCAGTACTTC.

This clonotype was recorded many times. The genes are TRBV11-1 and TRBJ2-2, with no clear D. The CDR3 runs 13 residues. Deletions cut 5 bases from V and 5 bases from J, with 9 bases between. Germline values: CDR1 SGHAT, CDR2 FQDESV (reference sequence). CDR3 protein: CASSPRSTGELFF. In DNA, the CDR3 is TGTGCCAGCAGCCCGCGTAGTACCGGGGAGCTGTTTTTT.

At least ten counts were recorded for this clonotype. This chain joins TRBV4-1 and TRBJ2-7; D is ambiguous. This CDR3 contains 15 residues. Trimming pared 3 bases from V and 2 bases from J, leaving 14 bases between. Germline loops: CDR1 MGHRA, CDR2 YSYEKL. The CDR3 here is CASSHVPPGAYEQYF. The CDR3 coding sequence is TGCGCCAGCAGCCACGTACCCCCGGGCGCCTACGAGCAGTACTTC.

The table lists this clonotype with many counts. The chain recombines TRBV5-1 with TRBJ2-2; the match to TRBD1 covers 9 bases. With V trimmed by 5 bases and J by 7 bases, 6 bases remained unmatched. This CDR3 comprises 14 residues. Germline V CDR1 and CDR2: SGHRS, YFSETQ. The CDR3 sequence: CASRRTGDGGELFF. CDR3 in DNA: TGCGCCAGCAGACGGACAGGGGACGGCGGGGAGCTGTTTTTT.

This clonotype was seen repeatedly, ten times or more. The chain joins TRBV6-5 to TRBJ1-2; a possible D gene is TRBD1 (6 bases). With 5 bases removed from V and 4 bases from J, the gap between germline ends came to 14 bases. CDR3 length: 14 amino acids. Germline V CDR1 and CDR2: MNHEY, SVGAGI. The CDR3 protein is CASSLLGAGYGYTF. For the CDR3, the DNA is TGTGCCAGCAGTCTGCTGGGGGCAGGCTATGGCTACACCTTC.

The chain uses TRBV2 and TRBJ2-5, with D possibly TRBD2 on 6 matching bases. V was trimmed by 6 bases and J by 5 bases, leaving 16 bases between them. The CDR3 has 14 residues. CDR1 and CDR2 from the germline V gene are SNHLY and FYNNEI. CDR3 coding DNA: TGTGCCAGCAGGACTAGTCGGTCAGCGGAGACCCAGTACTTC. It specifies CASRTSRSAETQYF.

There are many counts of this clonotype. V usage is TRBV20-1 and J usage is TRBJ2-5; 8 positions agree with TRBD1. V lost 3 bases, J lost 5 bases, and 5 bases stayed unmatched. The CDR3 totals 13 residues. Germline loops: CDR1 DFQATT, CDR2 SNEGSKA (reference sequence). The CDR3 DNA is TGCAGTGCTAGTCCGGACAGGGAGGAGACCCAGTACTTC. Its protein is CSASPDREETQYF.

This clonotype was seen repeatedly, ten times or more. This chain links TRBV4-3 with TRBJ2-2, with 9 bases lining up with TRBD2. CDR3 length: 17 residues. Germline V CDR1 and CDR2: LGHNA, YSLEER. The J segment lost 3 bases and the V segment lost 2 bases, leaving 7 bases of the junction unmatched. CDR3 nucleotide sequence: TGCGCCAGCAGCCAAAATAGTAGCGGGAGATACACCGGGGAGCTGTTTTTT. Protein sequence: CASSQNSSGRYTGELFF.

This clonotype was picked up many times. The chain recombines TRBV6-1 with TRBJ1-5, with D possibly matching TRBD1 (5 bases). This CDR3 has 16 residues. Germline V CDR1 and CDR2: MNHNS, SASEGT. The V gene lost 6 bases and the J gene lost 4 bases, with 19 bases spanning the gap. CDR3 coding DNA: TGTGCCAGCAGCCTACGGGGCCGCGGGGGAAATCAGCCCCAGCATTTT. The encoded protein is CASSLRGRGGNQPQHF.

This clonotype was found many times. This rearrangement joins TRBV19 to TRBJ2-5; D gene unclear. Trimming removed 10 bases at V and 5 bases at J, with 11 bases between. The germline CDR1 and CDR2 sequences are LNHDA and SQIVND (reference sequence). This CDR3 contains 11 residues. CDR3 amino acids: CATLIRETQYF. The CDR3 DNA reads TGTGCCACCCTAATACGGGAGACCCAGTACTTC.